This TCR beta chain was observed in a study of cytomegalovirus exposure and HLA in healthy donors. About the research overall: A prior analysis found 117 million unique TCR beta sequences from 170 million or so T cells. General study points: Segments of the TCR beta V type were, in most cases, productive about 90% or about 30% of the time in an earlier analysis.

The table lists this clone with a count of one. The antigen remains unidentified. PCR primers comprised 60 Vbeta and 13 Jbeta primers. Profiled with immunoSEQ multiplex PCR; TCRdb holds only in-frame clones, not every one. Of 110,000 to 150,000 clones detected, over 55% appear once; the ten largest clones hold around 2.2%. There are 13 residues in the CDR3. From germline, CDR1 is SGHRS and CDR2 YFSETQ. The V end was cut by 4 bases, the J end by 4 bases, with 11 bases between. The chain joins TRBV5-1 to TRBJ2-5, with D unclear. The source of this sequence is a man between 35 and 55 years old in good health and CMV-seronegative. The sample comprised PBMCs. The CDR3 bases are TGCGCCAGCAGCAGTTCAGGCTCAGAGACCCAGTACTTC. This codes for CASSSSGSETQYF.